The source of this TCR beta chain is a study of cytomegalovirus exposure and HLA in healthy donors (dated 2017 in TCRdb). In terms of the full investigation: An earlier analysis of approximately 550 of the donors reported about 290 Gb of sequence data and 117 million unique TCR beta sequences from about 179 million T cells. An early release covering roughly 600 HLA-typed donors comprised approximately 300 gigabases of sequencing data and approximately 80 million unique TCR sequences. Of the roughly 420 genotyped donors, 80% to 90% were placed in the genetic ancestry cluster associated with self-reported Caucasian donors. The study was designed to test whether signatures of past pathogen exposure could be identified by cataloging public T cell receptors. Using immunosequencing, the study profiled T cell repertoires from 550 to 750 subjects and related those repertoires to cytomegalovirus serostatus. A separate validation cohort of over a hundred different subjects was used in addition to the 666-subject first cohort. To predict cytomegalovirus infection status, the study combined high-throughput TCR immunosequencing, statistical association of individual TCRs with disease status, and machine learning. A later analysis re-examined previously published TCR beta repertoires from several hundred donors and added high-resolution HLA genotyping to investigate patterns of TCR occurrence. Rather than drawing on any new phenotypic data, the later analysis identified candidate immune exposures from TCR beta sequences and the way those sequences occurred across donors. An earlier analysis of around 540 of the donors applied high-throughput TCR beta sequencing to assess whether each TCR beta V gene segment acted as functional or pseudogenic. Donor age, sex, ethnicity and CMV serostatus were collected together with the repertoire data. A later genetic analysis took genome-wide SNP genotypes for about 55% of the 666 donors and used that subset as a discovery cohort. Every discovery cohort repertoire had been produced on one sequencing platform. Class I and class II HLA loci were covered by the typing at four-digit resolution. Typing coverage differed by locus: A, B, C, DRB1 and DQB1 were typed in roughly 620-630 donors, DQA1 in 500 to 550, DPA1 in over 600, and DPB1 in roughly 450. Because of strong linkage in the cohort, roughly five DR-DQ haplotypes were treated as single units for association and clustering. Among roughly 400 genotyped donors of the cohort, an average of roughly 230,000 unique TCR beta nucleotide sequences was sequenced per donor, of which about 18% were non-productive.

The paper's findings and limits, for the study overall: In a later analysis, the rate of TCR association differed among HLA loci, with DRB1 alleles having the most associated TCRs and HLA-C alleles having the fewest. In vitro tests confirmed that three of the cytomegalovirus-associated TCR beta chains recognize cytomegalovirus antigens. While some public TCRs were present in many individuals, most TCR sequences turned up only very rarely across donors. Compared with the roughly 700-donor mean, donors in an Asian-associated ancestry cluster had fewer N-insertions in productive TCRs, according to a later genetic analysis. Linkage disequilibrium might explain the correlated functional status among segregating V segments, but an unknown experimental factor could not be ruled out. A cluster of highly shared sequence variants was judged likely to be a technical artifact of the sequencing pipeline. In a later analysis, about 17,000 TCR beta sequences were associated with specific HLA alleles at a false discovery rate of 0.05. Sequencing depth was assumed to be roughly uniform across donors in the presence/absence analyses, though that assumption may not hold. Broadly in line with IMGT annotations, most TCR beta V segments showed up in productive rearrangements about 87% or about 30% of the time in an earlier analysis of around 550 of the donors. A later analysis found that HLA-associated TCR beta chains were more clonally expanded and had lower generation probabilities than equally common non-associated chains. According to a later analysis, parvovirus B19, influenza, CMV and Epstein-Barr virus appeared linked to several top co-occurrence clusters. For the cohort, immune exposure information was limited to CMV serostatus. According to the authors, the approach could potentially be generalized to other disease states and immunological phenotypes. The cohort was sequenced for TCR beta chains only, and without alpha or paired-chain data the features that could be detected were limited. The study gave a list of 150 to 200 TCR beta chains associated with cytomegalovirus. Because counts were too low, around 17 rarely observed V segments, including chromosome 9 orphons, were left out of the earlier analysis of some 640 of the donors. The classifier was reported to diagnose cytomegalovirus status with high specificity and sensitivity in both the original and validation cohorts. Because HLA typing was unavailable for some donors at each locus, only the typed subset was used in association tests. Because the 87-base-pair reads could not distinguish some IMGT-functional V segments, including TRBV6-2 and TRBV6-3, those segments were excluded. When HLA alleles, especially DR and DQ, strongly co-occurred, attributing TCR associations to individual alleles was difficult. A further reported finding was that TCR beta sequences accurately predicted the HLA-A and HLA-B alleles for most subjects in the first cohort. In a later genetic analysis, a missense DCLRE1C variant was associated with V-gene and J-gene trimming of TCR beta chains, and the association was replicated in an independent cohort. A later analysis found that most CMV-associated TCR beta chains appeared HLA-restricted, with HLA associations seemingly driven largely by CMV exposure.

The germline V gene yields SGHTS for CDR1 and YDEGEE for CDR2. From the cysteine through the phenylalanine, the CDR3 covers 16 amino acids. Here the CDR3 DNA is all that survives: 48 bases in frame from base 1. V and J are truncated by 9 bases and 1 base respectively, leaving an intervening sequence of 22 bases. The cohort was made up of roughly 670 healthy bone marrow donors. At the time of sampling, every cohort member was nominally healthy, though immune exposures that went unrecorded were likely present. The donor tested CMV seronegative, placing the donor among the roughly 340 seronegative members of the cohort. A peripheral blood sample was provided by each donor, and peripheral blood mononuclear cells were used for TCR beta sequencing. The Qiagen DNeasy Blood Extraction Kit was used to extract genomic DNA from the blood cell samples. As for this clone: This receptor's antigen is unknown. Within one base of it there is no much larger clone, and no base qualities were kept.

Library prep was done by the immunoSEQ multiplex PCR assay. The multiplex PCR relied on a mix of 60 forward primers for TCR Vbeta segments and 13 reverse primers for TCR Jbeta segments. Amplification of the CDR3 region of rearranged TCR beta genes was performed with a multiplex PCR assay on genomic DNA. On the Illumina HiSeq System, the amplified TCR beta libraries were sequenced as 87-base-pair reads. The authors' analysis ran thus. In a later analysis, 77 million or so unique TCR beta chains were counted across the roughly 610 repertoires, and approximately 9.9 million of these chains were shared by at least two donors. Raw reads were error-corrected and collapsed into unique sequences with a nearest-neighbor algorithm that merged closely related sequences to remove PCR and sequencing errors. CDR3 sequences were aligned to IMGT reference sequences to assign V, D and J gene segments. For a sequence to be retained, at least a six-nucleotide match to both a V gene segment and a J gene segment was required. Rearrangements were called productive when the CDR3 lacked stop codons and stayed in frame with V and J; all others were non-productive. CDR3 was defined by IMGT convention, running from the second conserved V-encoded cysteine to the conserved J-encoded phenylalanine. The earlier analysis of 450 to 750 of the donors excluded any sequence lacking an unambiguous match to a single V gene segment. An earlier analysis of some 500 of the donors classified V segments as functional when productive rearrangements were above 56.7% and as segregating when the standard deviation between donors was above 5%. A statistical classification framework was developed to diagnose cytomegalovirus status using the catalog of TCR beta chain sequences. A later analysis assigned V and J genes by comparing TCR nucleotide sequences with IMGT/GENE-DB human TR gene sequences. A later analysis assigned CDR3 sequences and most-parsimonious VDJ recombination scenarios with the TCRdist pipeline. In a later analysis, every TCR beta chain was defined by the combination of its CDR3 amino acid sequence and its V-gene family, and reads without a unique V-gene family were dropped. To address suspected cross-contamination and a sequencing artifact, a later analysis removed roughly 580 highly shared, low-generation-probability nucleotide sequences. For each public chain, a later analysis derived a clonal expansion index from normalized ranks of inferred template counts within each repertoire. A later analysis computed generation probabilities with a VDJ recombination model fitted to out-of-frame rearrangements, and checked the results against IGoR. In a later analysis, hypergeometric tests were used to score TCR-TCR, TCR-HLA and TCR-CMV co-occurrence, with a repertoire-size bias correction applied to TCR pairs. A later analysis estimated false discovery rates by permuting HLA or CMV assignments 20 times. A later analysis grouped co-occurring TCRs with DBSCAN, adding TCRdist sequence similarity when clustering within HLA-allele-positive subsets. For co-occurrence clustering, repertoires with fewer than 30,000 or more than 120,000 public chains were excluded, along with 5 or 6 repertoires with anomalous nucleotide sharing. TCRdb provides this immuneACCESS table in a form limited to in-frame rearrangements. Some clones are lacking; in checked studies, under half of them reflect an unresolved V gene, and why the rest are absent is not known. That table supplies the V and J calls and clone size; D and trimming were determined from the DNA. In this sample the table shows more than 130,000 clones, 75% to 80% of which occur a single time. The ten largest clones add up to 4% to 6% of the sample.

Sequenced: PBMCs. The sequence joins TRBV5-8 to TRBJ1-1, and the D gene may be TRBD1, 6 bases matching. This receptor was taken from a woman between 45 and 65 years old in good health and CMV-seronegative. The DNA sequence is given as TGTGCCACCGATAAACCGAGGGGGACCGCGAACACTGAAGCTTTCTTT. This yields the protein CATDKPRGTANTEAFF.